This TCR beta chain was sequenced for a study of blood T cell repertoires in COVID-19. Study-level information: PBMCs, B-cell-depleted T cells, or T cells provided the cDNA or gDNA that made up the material.

Per the authors' pipeline: Estimates of nucleated cell counts were drawn from the amplification of reference gene primers. Libraries were prepared by immunoSEQ multiplex PCR; TCRdb keeps only in-frame clonotypes and omits some of them. Clone size and the V and J calls come from that table; the DNA yielded D and trimming. The sample shows 120,000 or so clones, 90% of them seen only once. The CDR3 is 15 amino acids. Deletions cut 4 bases from V and 3 bases from J, with 11 bases between. Germline CDR1 and CDR2: SGDLS and YYNGEE. The rearrangement links TRBV9 to TRBJ2-6; tentatively, D is TRBD1 (6 bases). The sequenced material came from peripheral blood. The TCR was taken from a woman in her sixties with COVID-19, enrolled during active disease. CDR3 protein: CASSSGDGGANVLTF. In DNA form, the CDR3 reads TGTGCCAGCAGCTCAGGGGATGGTGGGGCCAACGTCCTGACTTTC.